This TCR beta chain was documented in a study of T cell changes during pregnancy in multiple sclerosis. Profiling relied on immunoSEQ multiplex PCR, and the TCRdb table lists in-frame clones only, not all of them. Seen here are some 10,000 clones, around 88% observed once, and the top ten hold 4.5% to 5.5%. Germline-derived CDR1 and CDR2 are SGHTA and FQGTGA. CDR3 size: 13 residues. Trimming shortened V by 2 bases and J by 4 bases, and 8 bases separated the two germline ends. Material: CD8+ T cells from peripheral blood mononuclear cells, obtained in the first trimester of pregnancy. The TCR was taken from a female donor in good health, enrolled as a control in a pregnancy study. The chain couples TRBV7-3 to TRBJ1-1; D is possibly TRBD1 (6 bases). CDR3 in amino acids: CASSLGQSTEAFF. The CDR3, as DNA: TGTGCCAGCAGCTTAGGACAGAGCACTGAAGCTTTCTTT.